This T cell receptor beta chain was recovered during a study of metastatic and nonmetastatic thyroid tumors. Study context: Across peripheral blood and tumor or nodule tissue samples taken from malignant and benign thyroid patients, the repertoires were compared with one another.

No treatment of any kind had been given to any patient before thyroid surgery. Overall study results and limits: Malignant tumors reportedly showed significantly higher TCR beta diversity than benign nodules in both blood and tumor.

CDR3 length: 15 residues. Germline CDR1 reads SGHTS; CDR2 reads YDEGEE. Trimming pared 3 bases from V and 1 base from J, leaving 13 bases between. Methods used by the authors: It was from CDR3 differences across clinicopathological groups that a distant-metastasis classifier for papillary thyroid cancer was built. MiXCR re-clonotyped the PCR reads for TCRdb. In this record, the V and J calls reflect TCRdb's handling and not the investigators' own analysis. Of some 30,000 clones listed, about 32% are singletons. Remarks on this clone: What it binds is unknown.

The sequence was obtained from a female donor with papillary thyroid cancer or a benign thyroid nodule (not recorded which). Some clones in this sample may be carry-over from other donors' samples. This sequence joins TRBV5-8 and TRBJ1-1; a weak D match, TRBD1 (6 bases). The specimen sequenced was blood. The CDR3 nucleotides read TGTGCCAGCAGCTGGGCGACAGGTACGAACACTGAAGCTTTCTTT. Its protein is CASSWATGTNTEAFF. Looking up the rest from reference TRBV5-8 and TRBJ1-1 gives the full variable domain: EAGVTQSPTHLIKTRGQQATLRCSPISGHTSVYWYQQALGLGLQFLLWYDEGEERNRGNFPPRFSGRQFPNYSSELNVNALELEDSALYLCASSWATGTNTEAFFGQGTRLTVV.